A selection of T cell receptor beta chains follows, all from one sample in a study of shared clonotypes between healthy human individuals. Sequenced by immunoSEQ multiplex PCR; TCRdb stores in-frame clones only, minus some. The repertoire includes 760,000 or so clones, about 96% of them detected once, and about 0.22% sits in the top ten. The sequencing sample was made of naive CD8+ T cells sorted from blood. These receptors came from a man under 40 in good health. Each CDR3 is given with its conserved first and last residue. Each record gives: D gene, clone size, V gene, J gene, CDR3 protein, CDR3 DNA. A D gene is named only where the DNA matches it firmly. Expanded clones are given a class, and other clones once, few, many or no size at all.

>TRBD2|NA|TRBV4-1|TRBJ2-2
CASSHSGLAGAGNTGELFF
TGCGCCAGCAGCCATTCGGGACTAGCGGGAGCCGGAAACACCGGGGAGCTGTTTTTT
>NA|NA|TRBV7-3|TRBJ2-1
CASSLYGRNNEQFF
TGTGCCAGCAGCTTATACGGGCGGAACAATGAGCAGTTCTTC
>TRBD2|NA|TRBV29-1|TRBJ2-7
CSAGLAGAYEQYF
TGCAGCGCTGGACTAGCGGGAGCCTACGAGCAGTACTTC
>NA|NA|TRBV7-2|TRBJ1-2
CASSFPADAYGYTF
TGTGCCAGCAGCTTCCCGGCCGATGCGTATGGCTACACCTTC
>TRBD2|NA|TRBV29-1|TRBJ2-3
CSVGASGYTDTQYF
TGCAGCGTTGGAGCTAGCGGGTACACAGATACGCAGTATTTT
>NA|NA|TRBV6-6|TRBJ1-5
CASSGSQVWDQPQHF
TGTGCCAGCAGTGGATCACAGGTTTGGGATCAGCCCCAGCATTTT
>NA|NA|TRBV9|TRBJ1-5
CASSVGQAGQPQHF
TGTGCCAGCAGCGTTGGCCAGGCGGGACAGCCCCAGCATTTT
>NA|once|TRBV28|TRBJ2-2
CASSFRGNTGELFF
TGTGCCAGCAGTTTCAGGGGGAACACCGGGGAGCTGTTTTTT
>NA|NA|TRBV13|TRBJ2-2
CASSFGTQNTGELFF
TGTGCCAGCAGCTTTGGTACTCAGAACACCGGGGAGCTGTTTTTT
>TRBD2|NA|TRBV11-2|TRBJ2-7
CASSPAGGPLSEQYF
TGTGCCAGCAGCCCTGCGGGAGGGCCTTTGAGCGAGCAGTACTTC
>NA|once|TRBV7-2|TRBJ2-1
CASSLGRSGSWYEQFF
TGTGCCAGCAGCTTAGGTAGGTCAGGGAGTTGGTATGAGCAGTTCTTC
>NA|NA|TRBV28|TRBJ2-3
CASSPTLGGSTDTQYF
TGTGCCAGCAGTCCGACCTTGGGCGGGAGCACAGATACGCAGTATTTT
>NA|NA|TRBV15|TRBJ2-1
CATSRDRRNEQFF
TGTGCCACCAGCAGAGATCGGAGAAATGAGCAGTTCTTC
>NA|NA|TRBV28|TRBJ2-7
CASSFPPQEQYF
TGTGCCAGCAGTTTTCCCCCCCAGGAGCAGTACTTC
>NA|NA|TRBV7-8|TRBJ2-1
CASSGAEGGRYNEQFF
TGTGCCAGCAGCGGGGCGGAGGGGGGGCGCTACAATGAGCAGTTCTTC
>NA|NA|TRBV7-2|TRBJ2-1
CASSLSGGTGAYNEQFF
TGTGCCAGCAGCTTGTCGGGGGGGACAGGAGCCTACAATGAGCAGTTCTTC
>NA|NA|TRBV15|TRBJ2-7
CATSRDQGSYEQYF
TGTGCCACCAGCAGAGATCAGGGATCCTACGAGCAGTACTTC
>TRBD2|once|TRBV2|TRBJ2-1
CASRGGTSGYNEQFF
TGTGCCAGCAGGGGGGGGACTAGCGGCTACAATGAGCAGTTCTTC
>NA|NA|TRBV9|TRBJ2-1
CASSASDSTVSSYNEQFF
TGTGCCAGCAGCGCGAGCGATTCGACAGTCAGCTCCTACAATGAGCAGTTCTTC
>TRBD1|once|TRBV4-3|TRBJ1-4
CASSHRDRLNEKLFF
TGCGCCAGCAGCCACCGGGACAGGCTTAATGAAAAACTGTTTTTT
>NA|once|TRBV4-1|TRBJ1-5
CASSQLRGGYQPQHF
TGCGCCAGCAGCCAACTAAGGGGAGGTTATCAGCCCCAGCATTTT
>NA|once|TRBV27|TRBJ1-1
CASSSRTGGYTEAFF
TGTGCCAGCAGTTCAAGGACGGGGGGATACACTGAAGCTTTCTTT
>TRBD2|NA|TRBV5-1|TRBJ2-3
CASSPGLASTDTQYF
TGCGCCAGCAGCCCCGGACTAGCGAGCACAGATACGCAGTATTTT
>TRBD1|NA|TRBV7-9|TRBJ2-1
CASSSIDRGNEQFF
TGTGCCAGCAGCTCTATCGACAGGGGCAATGAGCAGTTCTTC
>TRBD2|NA|TRBV7-9|TRBJ2-3
CASTISGTSTDTQYF
TGTGCCAGCACCATTAGCGGGACTAGCACAGATACGCAGTATTTT
>NA|once|TRBV19|TRBJ2-7
CASSPAMAGYEQYF
TGTGCCAGTAGTCCCGCTATGGCGGGCTACGAGCAGTACTTC
>NA|NA|TRBV11-2|TRBJ1-2
CASSLGSGSSGYTF
TGTGCCAGCAGCTTAGGGTCAGGGAGTTCTGGCTACACCTTC
>NA|NA|TRBV12-5|TRBJ2-1
CASGLRNEQFF
TGTGCTAGTGGTTTGAGGAATGAGCAGTTCTTC
>NA|NA|TRBV28|TRBJ1-1
CASSFEISNTEAFF
TGTGCCAGCAGTTTTGAGATATCAAACACTGAAGCTTTCTTT
>NA|NA|TRBV5-1|TRBJ2-7
CASSLASFQSPYEQYF
TGCGCCAGCAGCTTGGCCAGTTTTCAGAGCCCCTACGAGCAGTACTTC
>TRBD2|NA|TRBV7-9|TRBJ2-6
CASSSTSGSSGANVLTF
TGTGCCAGCAGCTCCACTAGCGGGAGCTCTGGGGCCAACGTCCTGACTTTC
>NA|NA|TRBV14|TRBJ2-5
CASSQEGETQYF
TGTGCCAGCAGCCAAGAAGGAGAGACCCAGTACTTC
>NA|NA|TRBV5-8|TRBJ1-4
CASSPGGTTNEKLFF
TGTGCCAGCAGCCCCGGTGGAACAACTAATGAAAAACTGTTTTTT
>NA|NA|TRBV19|TRBJ1-1
CASSIYPDADEAFF
TGTGCCAGTAGTATTTATCCGGATGCGGATGAAGCTTTCTTT
>NA|NA|TRBV7-9|TRBJ2-2
CASSGNQLQGELFF
TGTGCCAGCAGCGGAAACCAGCTCCAAGGGGAGCTGTTTTTT
>NA|once|TRBV9|TRBJ1-2
CASSASYGYTF
TGTGCCAGCAGCGCCTCCTATGGCTACACCTTC
>NA|NA|TRBV2|TRBJ2-1
CASSERPGHSYNEQFF
TGTGCCAGCAGTGAGCGGCCGGGACATTCCTACAATGAGCAGTTCTTC
>NA|NA|TRBV4-1|TRBJ2-7
CASSKGGGAYEQYF
TGCGCCAGCAGCAAGGGAGGCGGGGCCTACGAGCAGTACTTC
>TRBD2|NA|TRBV7-2|TRBJ2-1
CASSRRAPLAGSLHEQFF
TGTGCCAGCAGCCGTAGGGCCCCCCTAGCGGGGAGTCTTCATGAGCAGTTCTTC
>TRBD2|NA|TRBV27|TRBJ2-3
CASSSLLAGGPQMGTDTQYF
TGTGCCAGCAGTTCATTACTAGCGGGAGGCCCCCAAATGGGCACAGATACGCAGTATTTT
>NA|NA|TRBV7-9|TRBJ1-1
CATRDTEAFF
TGTGCCACTAGGGACACTGAAGCTTTCTTT
>NA|NA|TRBV1|TRBJ2-5
CTSSQKYYGGRRRETQYF
TGCACCAGCAGCCAAAAATATTACGGCGGACGGCGGAGGGAGACCCAGTACTTC